These 19 T cell receptor beta chains were all obtained from the same sample, sequenced in a study of CD8 T cells in Susac syndrome. Random hexamers served to reverse transcribe roughly 0.45 to 1 ug RNA. MiXCR was run by TCRdb on the immunoSEQ multiplex PCR reads, yielding one entry per CDR3 protein. The table has around 150,000 distinct CDR3 sequences, approximately 96% seen once. Sequencing was performed on CD4+ T cells from PBMCs. The receptors were gathered from a human donor in good health.

The chain recombines TRBV13 with TRBJ2-1, with 8 positions matching TRBD2. This CDR3 contains 16 residues. V lost 1 base, J lost 0 bases, and 2 bases stayed unmatched. Germline loops: CDR1 PRHDT, CDR2 FYEKMQ (reference sequence). The CDR3 reads CASSLVAGGSYNEQFF. CDR3 sequence (DNA): TGTGCCAGCAGCTTAGTCGCGGGGGGCTCCTACAATGAGCAGTTCTTC.

The chain recombines TRBV19 with TRBJ1-2; 7 bases fit TRBD1. The V and J ends lost 7 bases and 0 bases, in that order; junction bases with no gene match: 5. From germline, CDR1 is LNHDA and CDR2 SQIVND (reference sequence). The CDR3 runs 14 residues. The chain's CDR3 is CASNRGQANYGYTF. The CDR3 bases are TGTGCCAGTAACCGAGGACAGGCTAACTATGGCTACACCTTC.

This chain uses TRBV29-1 with TRBJ1-2, with 11 bases identical to TRBD1. J was trimmed by 6 bases and V by 6 bases; bases with no gene match: 6. Germline assignment: CDR1 SQVTM and CDR2 ANQGSEA. The CDR3 runs to 13 residues. The CDR3, as DNA: TGCAGCGTGCGGGACAGGGGGAGGAATGGCTACACCTTC. This translates into CSVRDRGRNGYTF.

This chain uses TRBV5-1 with TRBJ1-5; D possibly corresponds to TRBD1 (5 bases). The germline gives CDR1 SGHRS, CDR2 YFSETQ. The CDR3 length is 14 residues. The V and J ends lost 4 bases and 4 bases respectively, with 12 bases between them. The CDR3 nucleotides read TGCGCCAGCAGCCTGGGGCGTCCTAATCAGCCCCAGCATTTT. Translation: CASSLGRPNQPQHF.

The gene calls are TRBV13 and TRBJ1-5, with D hard to call. Looked up from germline, CDR1 is PRHDT and CDR2 is FYEKMQ (reference sequence). Trimming stripped 6 bases from V and 6 bases from J, with 15 bases between. The CDR3 totals 14 residues. Here the CDR3 DNA reads TGTGCCAGCAGGAACAGTCTGGAGAGTCAGCCCCAGCATTTT. It translates to CASRNSLESQPQHF.

Remarks on this clonotype: Compared with germline, one end of the junction differs, possibly owing to a read error. V and J are TRBV7-7 and TRBJ2-2; possibly TRBD1 for D (5 bases). Looked up from germline, CDR1 is SSHAT and CDR2 is FNYEAQ (reference sequence). The CDR3 is 15 amino acids. CDR3 nucleotides: TGTGCTAGCAGCGAATCTACAGGTGCCACCGGGGAGCTGTTTTTT. Amino acids: CASSESTGATGELFF.

The V gene is TRBV7-9, the J gene TRBJ2-1; 14 nucleotides align to TRBD2. The length of the CDR3 is 18 residues. The ends lost 4 bases at V and 0 bases at J; junction bases unmatched: 5. Germline CDR1 is SEHNR and CDR2 is FQNEAQ (reference sequence). The CDR3 reads CASSSGLAGDYSYNEQFF. The CDR3 DNA follows: TGTGCCAGCAGCTCGGGACTAGCGGGGGATTACTCCTACAATGAGCAGTTCTTC.

V and J are TRBV7-6 and TRBJ1-6; D remains unclear. Germline-derived CDR1 and CDR2 are SGHVS and FNYEAQ. This CDR3 comprises 14 residues. With 2 bases removed from V and 5 bases from J, the gap between germline ends came to 7 bases. The CDR3 DNA follows: TGTGCCAGCAGCTTATACACGAATAATTCACCCCTCCACTTT. Protein: CASSLYTNNSPLHF. The full variable domain, in which reference TRBV7-6 and TRBJ1-6 provide the parts outside the CDR3, is GAGVSQSPRYKVTKRGQDVALRCDPISGHVSLYWYRQALGQGPEFLTYFNYEAQQDKSGLPNDRFSAERPEGSISTLTIQRTEQRDSAMYRCASSLYTNNSPLHFGNGTRLTVT.

V is TRBV9 and J is TRBJ2-3; tentatively, D is TRBD2 (7 bases). Trimming took off 1 base at V and 2 bases at J, with 11 bases between the two ends. CDR1 and CDR2 from the germline V gene are SGDLS and YYNGEE. The CDR3 contains 15 residues. As DNA, the CDR3 is TGTGCCAGCAGCGTAAGAGGGGGGGACACAGATACGCAGTATTTT. Its translation: CASSVRGGDTDTQYF.

V is TRBV5-4 and J is TRBJ2-7, with 7 bases that match TRBD2. Trimming cost V 0 bases and J 0 bases; bases outside gene matches: 9. The CDR3 has 17 amino acids. The V gene's germline CDR1 is SGHNT and CDR2 YYREEE (reference sequence). As DNA, the CDR3 is TGTGCCAGCAGCTTGGCCGGAGGGTCGGGGGGCTCCTACGAGCAGTACTTC. Amino acid sequence: CASSLAGGSGGSYEQYF.

This rearrangement joins TRBV18 to TRBJ2-3; D may be TRBD1 or TRBD2 (5 bases each). Trimming took 1 base from V and 6 from J, leaving 5 bases between them. This CDR3 comprises 12 residues. Germline CDR1 and CDR2: KGHSH and LQKENI. As DNA, the CDR3 is TGTGCCAGCTCACCACGGGGGGATACGCAGTATTTT. As protein: CASSPRGDTQYF.

The CDR3 protein is CSATGASTDTQYF. Written as DNA, the CDR3 is TGCAGTGCGACGGGGGCTAGCACAGATACGCAGTATTTT. This chain connects TRBV20-1 to TRBJ2-3; TRBD1 or TRBD2 may be the D gene (6 bases each). The CDR3 runs 13 residues. Germline values: CDR1 DFQATT, CDR2 SNEGSKA (reference sequence). V was cut by 6 bases and J by 0 bases, with 10 bases left in between.

This clonotype was observed a few times. The chain recombines TRBV18 with TRBJ1-1; D is perhaps TRBD1 (6 bases). Trimming removed 6 bases from V and 0 bases from J, with 11 bases in between. Germline V gives CDR1 KGHSH, CDR2 LQKENI. This CDR3 has 14 residues. In nucleotides, the CDR3 is TGTGCCAGCTCCCCGGACAGAATGAACACTGAAGCTTTCTTT. This codes for CASSPDRMNTEAFF.

The gene calls are TRBV5-1 and TRBJ2-5, with TRBD2 matching 8 bases. After removal of 4 bases from V and 3 bases from J, the junction contained 2 bases not matched to a gene. The CDR3 runs 13 residues. Germline CDR1 SGHRS, CDR2 YFSETQ. In DNA, the CDR3 is TGCGCCAGCAGCGTTAGCGGGGAAGAGACCCAGTACTTC. Protein: CASSVSGEETQYF. The full variable domain, in which reference TRBV5-1 and TRBJ2-5 provide the parts outside the CDR3, is KAGVTQTPRYLIKTRGQQVTLSCSPISGHRSVSWYQQTPGQGLQFLFEYFSETQRNKGNFPGRFSGRQFSNSRSEMNVSTLELGDSALYLCASSVSGEETQYFGPGTRLLVL.

CDR3 nucleotides: TGTGCCAGCAGCTTAGAACCTAGCGCAGATACGCAGTATTTT. Translating it yields CASSLEPSADTQYF. The J gene is TRBJ2-3, the V gene TRBV7-2, with D perhaps matching TRBD2 (6 bases). Deletions cut 1 base from V and 4 bases from J, with 9 bases between. The CDR3 extends over 14 amino acids. Germline CDR1 is SGHTA and CDR2 is FQGNSA.

In this sample, this clonotype turned up once. V is TRBV7-3 and J is TRBJ1-1, with D possibly TRBD1 on 5 matching bases. Trimming removed 5 bases at V and 1 base at J, with 11 bases between. Germline CDR1 reads SGHTA; CDR2 reads FQGTGA. The CDR3 spans 14 residues. The CDR3 reads CASSKAGTNTEAFF. The CDR3 DNA follows: TGTGCCAGCAGCAAAGCCGGGACGAACACTGAAGCTTTCTTT. The variable domain in full, completed from reference TRBV7-3 and TRBJ1-1, reads GAGVSQTPSNKVTEKGKYVELRCDPISGHTALYWYRQSLGQGPEFLIYFQGTGAADDSGLPNDRFFAVRPEGSVSTLKIQRTERGDSAVYLCASSKAGTNTEAFFGQGTRLTVV.

Only one count was recorded for this clonotype. The CDR3 region is CASDPHSGRTEAFF. The CDR3, as DNA: TGTGCCAGCGATCCCCACTCAGGGAGAACTGAAGCTTTCTTT. The chain recombines TRBV6-2 or TRBV6-3 with TRBJ1-1; possibly TRBD1 for D (5 bases). The CDR3 loop spans 14 amino acids. Germline V gene data show CDR1 as MNHEY and CDR2 as SVGEGT. The V end was cut by 8 bases, the J end by 5 bases, with 18 bases between.

This rearrangement joins TRBV20-1 to TRBJ2-3; TRBD2 matches at 10 bases. CDR3 length: 15 amino acids. Germline V gene lookup returns CDR1 DFQATT and CDR2 SNEGSKA (reference sequence). Trimming took 3 bases from V and 4 from J; bases not matched to a gene: 7. This CDR3 reads CSARHSGGKPDTQYF. The CDR3 DNA reads TGCAGTGCTAGGCATAGCGGGGGGAAACCAGATACGCAGTATTTT.

The V call is TRBV20-1, the J call TRBJ2-3, with a possible D match to TRBD1 (5 bases). CDR1 and CDR2 from the germline V gene are DFQATT and SNEGSKA (reference sequence). V lost 3 bases and J 6 bases, leaving 13 bases between the germline ends. The CDR3 contains 13 residues. CDR3: CSARESKGDTQYF. Here the CDR3 DNA reads TGCAGTGCTAGGGAGTCCAAGGGGGATACGCAGTATTTT.